This T cell receptor beta chain was recorded in a study of Graves' ophthalmopathy and Graves' hyperthyroidism. A few counts support this clonotype. Fresh peripheral blood, 8.5 to 10 ml, was the PBMC source. The CDR3 extends over 16 amino acids. The V end was cut by 4 bases, the J end by 4 bases, with 20 bases between. In germline, CDR1 is SGHRS, CDR2 YFSETQ. TCR beta CDR3 amplification used RNA transcripts. The workflow started with a first-round RT-PCR run with HTBI primers and then moved on to a second-round multiplex PCR. From the multiplex PCR reads, TCRdb called clonotypes with MiXCR, one entry per CDR3 protein. The data contain 340,000 or so distinct CDR3 sequences, 15% to 20% of them singletons.

The TCR originated in an adult man with Graves' ophthalmopathy. Sample: peripheral blood. The chain employs TRBV5-1 and TRBJ2-5; no clear D. The CDR3 region is CASSPAGQSAAETQYF. The CDR3 DNA reads TGCGCCAGCAGCCCGGCCGGTCAGAGCGCCGCAGAGACCCAGTACTTC. Based on the CDR3 plus reference TRBV5-1 and TRBJ2-5, the full variable domain is KAGVTQTPRYLIKTRGQQVTLSCSPISGHRSVSWYQQTPGQGLQFLFEYFSETQRNKGNFPGRFSGRQFSNSRSEMNVSTLELGDSALYLCASSPAGQSAAETQYFGPGTRLLVL.